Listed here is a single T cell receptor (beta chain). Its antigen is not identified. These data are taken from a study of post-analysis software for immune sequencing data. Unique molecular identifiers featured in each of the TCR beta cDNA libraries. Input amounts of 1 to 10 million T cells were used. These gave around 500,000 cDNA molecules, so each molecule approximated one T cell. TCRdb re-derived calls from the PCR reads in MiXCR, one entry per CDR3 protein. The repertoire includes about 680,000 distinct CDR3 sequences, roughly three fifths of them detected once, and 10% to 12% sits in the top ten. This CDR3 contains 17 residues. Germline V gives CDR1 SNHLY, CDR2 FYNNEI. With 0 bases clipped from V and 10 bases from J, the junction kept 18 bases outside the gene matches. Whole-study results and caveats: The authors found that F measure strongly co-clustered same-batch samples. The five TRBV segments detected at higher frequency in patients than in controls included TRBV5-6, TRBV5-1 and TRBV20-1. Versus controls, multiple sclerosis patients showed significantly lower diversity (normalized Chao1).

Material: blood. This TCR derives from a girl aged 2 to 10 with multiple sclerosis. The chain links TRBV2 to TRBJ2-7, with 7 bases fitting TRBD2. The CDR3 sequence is CASSEAILAGHLRFQYF. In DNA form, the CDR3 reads TGTGCCAGCAGTGAAGCTATCTTAGCGGGCCATCTACGATTCCAGTACTTC.